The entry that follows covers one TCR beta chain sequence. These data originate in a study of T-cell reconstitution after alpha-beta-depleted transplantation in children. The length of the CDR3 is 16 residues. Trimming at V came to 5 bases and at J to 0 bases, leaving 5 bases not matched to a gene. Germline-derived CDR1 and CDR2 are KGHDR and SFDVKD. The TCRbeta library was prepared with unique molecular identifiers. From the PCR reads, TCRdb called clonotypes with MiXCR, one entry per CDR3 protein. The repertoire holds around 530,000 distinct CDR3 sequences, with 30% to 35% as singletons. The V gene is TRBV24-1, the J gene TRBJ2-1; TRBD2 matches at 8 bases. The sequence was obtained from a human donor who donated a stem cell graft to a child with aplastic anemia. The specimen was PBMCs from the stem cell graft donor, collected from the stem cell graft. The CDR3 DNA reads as TGTGCCACCAGTGCGGGAGGGGCCGCCTCCTACAATGAGCAGTTCTTC. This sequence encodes CATSAGGAASYNEQFF.